This T cell receptor beta chain was retrieved from a study of T cell repertoires in cytomegalovirus infection. CDR1 is SNHLY, CDR2 FYNNEI, per germline. The CDR3 sequence is 14 residues long. The ends lost 6 bases at V and 5 bases at J; junction bases unmatched: 5. TCRdb re-derived calls from the reads in MiXCR, one entry per CDR3 protein. The profile shows fewer than 250,000 distinct CDR3 sequences, more than 9% of them singletons. The sample comprised PBMCs. The receptor was isolated from a human donor in good health (CMV status not recorded). Some clones in this sample may be carry-over from other donors' samples. The chain carries TRBV2 and TRBJ2-5, with 11 bases aligning to TRBD1. The CDR3 nucleotides are TGTGCCAGCAGAAGGACAGGGGGCATGGAGACCCAGTACTTC. This translates into CASRRTGGMETQYF.